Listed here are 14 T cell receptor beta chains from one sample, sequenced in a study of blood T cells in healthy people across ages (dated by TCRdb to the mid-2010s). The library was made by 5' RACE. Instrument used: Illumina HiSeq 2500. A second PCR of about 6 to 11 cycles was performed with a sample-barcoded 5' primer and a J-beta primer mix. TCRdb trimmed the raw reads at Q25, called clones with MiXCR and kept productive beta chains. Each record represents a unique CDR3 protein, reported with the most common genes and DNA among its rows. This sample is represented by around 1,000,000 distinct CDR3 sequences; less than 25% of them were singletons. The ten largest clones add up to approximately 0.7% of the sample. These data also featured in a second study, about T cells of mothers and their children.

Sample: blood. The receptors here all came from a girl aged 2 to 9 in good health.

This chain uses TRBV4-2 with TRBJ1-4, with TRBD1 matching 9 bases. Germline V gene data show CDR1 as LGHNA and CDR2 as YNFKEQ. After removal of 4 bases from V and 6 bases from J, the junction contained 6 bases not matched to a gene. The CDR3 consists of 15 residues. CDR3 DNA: TGTGCCAGCAGCCCGGACGGGACAGGGTATGAAAAACTGTTTTTT. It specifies CASSPDGTGYEKLFF.

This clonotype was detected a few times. CDR3 nucleotides: TGTGCCAGCATGCCTCTCGATACGCAGTATTTT. Its translation is CASMPLDTQYF. This chain joins TRBV2 and TRBJ2-3; no definite D call. The length of the CDR3 is 11 residues. V gave up 7 bases and J gave up 6 bases, with 8 bases separating them. Germline CDR1 SNHLY, CDR2 FYNNEI.

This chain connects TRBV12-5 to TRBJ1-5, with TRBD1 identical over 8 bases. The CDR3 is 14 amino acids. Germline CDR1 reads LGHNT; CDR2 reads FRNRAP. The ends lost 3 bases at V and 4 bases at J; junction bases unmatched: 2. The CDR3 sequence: CASGFGQGNQPQHF. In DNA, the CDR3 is TGTGCTAGTGGTTTCGGACAGGGTAATCAGCCCCAGCATTTT.

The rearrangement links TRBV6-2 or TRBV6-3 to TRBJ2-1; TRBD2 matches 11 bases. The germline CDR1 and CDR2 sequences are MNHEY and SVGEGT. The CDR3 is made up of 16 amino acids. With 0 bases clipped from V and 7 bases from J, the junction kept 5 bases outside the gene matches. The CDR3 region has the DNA TGTGCCAGCAGTTACTCTGGACTAGCGGGTTCTAATGAGCAGTTCTTC. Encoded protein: CASSYSGLAGSNEQFF.

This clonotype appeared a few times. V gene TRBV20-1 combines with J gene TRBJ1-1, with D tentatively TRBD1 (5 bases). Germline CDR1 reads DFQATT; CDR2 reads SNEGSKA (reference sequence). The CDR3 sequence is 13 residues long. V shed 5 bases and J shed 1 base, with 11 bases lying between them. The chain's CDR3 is CSASQQANTEAFF. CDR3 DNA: TGCAGTGCTTCCCAACAGGCGAACACTGAAGCTTTCTTT.

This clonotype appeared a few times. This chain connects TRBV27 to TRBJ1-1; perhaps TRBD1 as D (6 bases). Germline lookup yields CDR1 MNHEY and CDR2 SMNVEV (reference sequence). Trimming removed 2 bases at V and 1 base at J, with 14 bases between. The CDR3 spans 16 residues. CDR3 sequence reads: CASSLRAGAPNTEAFF. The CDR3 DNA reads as TGTGCCAGCAGTTTAAGGGCAGGGGCTCCGAACACTGAAGCTTTCTTT.

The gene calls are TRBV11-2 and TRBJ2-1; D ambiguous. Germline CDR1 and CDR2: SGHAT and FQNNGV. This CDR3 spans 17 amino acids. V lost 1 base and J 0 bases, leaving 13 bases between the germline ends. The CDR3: CASSLGWRSSSYNEQFF. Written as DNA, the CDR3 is TGTGCCAGCAGCTTAGGATGGCGTTCGAGCTCCTACAATGAGCAGTTCTTC.

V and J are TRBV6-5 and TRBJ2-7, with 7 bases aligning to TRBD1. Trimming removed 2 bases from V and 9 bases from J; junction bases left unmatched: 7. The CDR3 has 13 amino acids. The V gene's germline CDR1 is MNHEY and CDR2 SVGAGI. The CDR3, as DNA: TGTGCCAGCAGTTACGGGGACAGTCAAGGGCAGTACTTC. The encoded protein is CASSYGDSQGQYF.

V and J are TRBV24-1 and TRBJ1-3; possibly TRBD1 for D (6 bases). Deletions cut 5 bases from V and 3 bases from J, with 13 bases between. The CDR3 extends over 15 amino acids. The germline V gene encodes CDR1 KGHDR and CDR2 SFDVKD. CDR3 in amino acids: CATSAGGQSGNTIYF. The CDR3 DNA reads TGTGCCACCAGTGCGGGGGGCCAGAGTGGAAACACCATATATTTT.

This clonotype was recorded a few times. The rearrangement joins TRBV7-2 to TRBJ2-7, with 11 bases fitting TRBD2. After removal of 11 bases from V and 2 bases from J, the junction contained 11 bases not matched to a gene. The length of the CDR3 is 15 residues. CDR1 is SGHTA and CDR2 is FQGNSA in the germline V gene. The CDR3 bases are TGTGCCGGCACCGTTCAGACTAGCGGGGCCTACGAGCAGTACTTC. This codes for CAGTVQTSGAYEQYF. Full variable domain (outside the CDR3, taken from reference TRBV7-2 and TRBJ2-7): GAGVSQSPSNKVTEKGKDVELRCDPISGHTALYWYRQSLGQGLEFLIYFQGNSAPDKSGLPSDRFSAERTGGSVSTLTIQRTQQEDSAVYLCAGTVQTSGAYEQYFGPGTRLTVT.

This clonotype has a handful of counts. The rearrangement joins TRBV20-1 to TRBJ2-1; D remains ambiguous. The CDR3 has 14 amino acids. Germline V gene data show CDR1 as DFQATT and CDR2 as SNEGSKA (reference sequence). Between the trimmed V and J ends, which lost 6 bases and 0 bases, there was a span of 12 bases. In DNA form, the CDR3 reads TGCAGTGCCTCAGCCTTTACCTCCTACAATGAGCAGTTCTTC. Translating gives CSASAFTSYNEQFF.

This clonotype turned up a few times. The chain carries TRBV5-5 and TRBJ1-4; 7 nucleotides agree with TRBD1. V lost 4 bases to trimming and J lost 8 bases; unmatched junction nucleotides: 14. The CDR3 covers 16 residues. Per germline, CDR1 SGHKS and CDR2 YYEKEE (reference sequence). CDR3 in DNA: TGTGCCAGCAGCAAAAACAGGGGACTACGTTCAGAAAAACTGTTTTTT. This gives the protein CASSKNRGLRSEKLFF.

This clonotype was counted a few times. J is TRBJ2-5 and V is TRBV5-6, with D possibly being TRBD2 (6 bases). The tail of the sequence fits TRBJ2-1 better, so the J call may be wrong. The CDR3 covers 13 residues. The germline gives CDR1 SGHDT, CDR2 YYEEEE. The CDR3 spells CASSLVGGAEQFF. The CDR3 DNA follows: TGTGCCAGCAGCTTGGTAGGCGGGGCTGAGCAGTTCTTC.

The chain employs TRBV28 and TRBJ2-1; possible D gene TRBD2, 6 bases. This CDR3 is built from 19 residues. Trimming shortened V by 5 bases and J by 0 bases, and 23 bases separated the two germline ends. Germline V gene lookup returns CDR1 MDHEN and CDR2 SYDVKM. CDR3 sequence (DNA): TGTGCCAGCAGTACCCGTTATCAGGGAGGATACTCCTCCTACAATGAGCAGTTCTTC. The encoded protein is CASSTRYQGGYSSYNEQFF.